What follows are 30 T cell receptor beta chains derived from one specimen sequenced in a study of T cell changes during pregnancy in multiple sclerosis. The protocol was immunoSEQ multiplex PCR, while the TCRdb copy is restricted to in-frame clones and leaves out a portion. The sample lists about 42,000 clones, 87% seen once, with under 0.9% in the top ten. The sample in question was CD4+ T cells from peripheral blood mononuclear cells, obtained after pregnancy. These receptors were taken from a female donor with multiple sclerosis, enrolled in a pregnancy study.

This clone was found once. V gene TRBV5-6 combines with J gene TRBJ1-5; 7 bases align to TRBD1. This CDR3 is built from 16 residues. Germline V gene sequence: CDR1 SGHDT, CDR2 YYEEEE. Trimming took 2 bases from V and 0 from J; bases not matched to a gene: 5. As DNA, the CDR3 is TGTGCCAGCAGCTTTAAGACAGGGTATAGCAATCAGCCCCAGCATTTT. This encodes CASSFKTGYSNQPQHF.

The J gene is TRBJ1-1, the V gene TRBV7-9; D not resolved. Germline loops: CDR1 SEHNR, CDR2 FQNEAQ (reference sequence). The CDR3 runs to 15 residues. V was trimmed by 8 bases and J by 1 base, leaving 17 bases between them. In DNA, the CDR3 is TGTGCCAGCCGGGATTGGGCAGAACGGAACACTGAAGCTTTCTTT. Amino acid sequence: CASRDWAERNTEAFF.

Only one count was recorded for this clone. This chain uses TRBV28 with TRBJ2-7; 10 bases map to TRBD1. The germline V gene encodes CDR1 MDHEN and CDR2 SYDVKM. CDR3 length: 17 residues. With 3 bases clipped from V and 3 bases from J, the junction kept 11 bases outside the gene matches. CDR3 region: CASSFPLTGGAVYEQYF. The CDR3, as DNA: TGTGCCAGCAGTTTCCCCCTGACAGGGGGCGCGGTCTACGAGCAGTACTTC.

This chain uses TRBV28 with TRBJ1-6; D gene uncertain. This CDR3 contains 12 residues. Germline lookup yields CDR1 MDHEN and CDR2 SYDVKM. Trimming took off 7 bases at V and 8 bases at J, with 9 bases between the two ends. The CDR3 spells CASTERYSPLHF. CDR3 sequence (DNA): TGTGCCAGCACCGAGAGGTATTCACCCCTCCACTTT.

The chain recombines TRBV28 with TRBJ2-7, with 8 bases identical to TRBD1. CDR3 length: 16 residues. Germline assignment: CDR1 MDHEN and CDR2 SYDVKM. V shed 4 bases and J 0 bases; nucleotides not matched to a gene: 8. CDR3 amino acids: CASSSLGQGFSYEQYF. The CDR3 nucleotides are TGTGCCAGCAGTTCTCTAGGACAGGGCTTCTCCTACGAGCAGTACTTC.

This clone was seen once. The chain couples TRBV7-9 to TRBJ1-1; D not certain. The germline V gene encodes CDR1 SEHNR and CDR2 FQNEAQ (reference sequence). This CDR3 region has 13 residues. Between the trimmed V and J ends, which lost 2 bases and 1 base, there was a span of 5 bases. This CDR3 is CASSLLSNTEAFF. CDR3 sequence (DNA): TGTGCCAGCAGCTTACTATCGAACACTGAAGCTTTCTTT.

The V and J genes are TRBV6-6 and TRBJ2-7; 7 nucleotides line up with TRBD2. CDR1 and CDR2 from the germline V gene are MNHNY and SVGAGI (reference sequence). The CDR3 contains 15 residues. The V gene end was trimmed by 2 bases and the J gene end by 2 bases; junction bases not matched to a gene: 6. The CDR3 DNA sequence: TGTGCCAGCAGTTACACCCCTGGGGGGGCCTACGAGCAGTACTTC. It is translated as CASSYTPGGAYEQYF.

The chain has TRBV2 and TRBJ1-6; D might be TRBD1 (6 bases). The germline V gene encodes CDR1 SNHLY and CDR2 FYNNEI. The CDR3 consists of 13 residues. Trimming took 7 bases from V and 9 from J, leaving 13 bases between them. The CDR3 bases are TGTGCCAGCATGATTGGGGGCGGTTCACCCCTCCACTTT. This gives the protein CASMIGGGSPLHF. Looking up the rest from reference TRBV2 and TRBJ1-6 gives the full variable domain: EPEVTQTPSHQVTQMGQEVILRCVPISNHLYFYWYRQILGQKVEFLVSFYNNEISEKSEIFDDQFSVERPDGSNFTLKIRSTKLEDSAMYFCASMIGGGSPLHFGNGTRLTVT.

The gene calls are TRBV27 and TRBJ2-6, with D possibly TRBD1 on 5 matching bases. The CDR3 is made up of 17 amino acids. CDR1 is MNHEY and CDR2 is SMNVEV in the germline V gene (reference sequence). The V gene lost 8 bases and the J gene lost 0 bases, with 17 bases spanning the gap. CDR3 DNA sequence: TGTGCCAGCGGAGCCGAGACAGTCCTCTCTGGGGCCAACGTCCTGACTTTC. As protein: CASGAETVLSGANVLTF.

The V and J genes are TRBV18 and TRBJ1-5; tentative D call: TRBD1 (5 bases). The V gene's germline CDR1 is KGHSH and CDR2 LQKENI. Trimming removed 3 bases from V and 7 bases from J, with 13 bases in between. The CDR3 length is 14 residues. CDR3 DNA sequence: TGTGCCAGCTCACCGAACCAGGGAGGCCAGCCCCAGCATTTT. It yields the protein CASSPNQGGQPQHF.

Written as DNA, the CDR3 is TGTGCCAGTAACCAGGCAGGAAGCTTGTTCATGAAAGCTTTCTTT. Its translation is CASNQAGSLFMKAFF. The chain is built from TRBV19 and TRBJ1-1; D is unresolved. This CDR3 contains 15 residues. Germline CDR1 is LNHDA and CDR2 is SQIVND (reference sequence). V was clipped by 7 bases and J by 9 bases, with 24 bases between them.

This chain links TRBV2 with TRBJ1-1; no reliable D call. CDR1 and CDR2 from the germline V gene are SNHLY and FYNNEI. The CDR3 consists of 13 residues. Deletions cut 5 bases from V and 2 bases from J, with 9 bases between. In DNA form, the CDR3 reads TGTGCCAGCAGTTTCGGAGGAAACACTGAAGCTTTCTTT. Protein sequence: CASSFGGNTEAFF.

The rearrangement joins TRBV29-1 to TRBJ2-5; D unclear. The CDR3 length is 13 residues. V lost 7 bases and J lost 2, with 14 bases in between. The germline V gene has CDR1 SQVTM and CDR2 ANQGSEA. The chain's CDR3 is CSGGYIFQETQYF. DNA for the CDR3: TGCAGCGGAGGCTACATTTTTCAAGAGACCCAGTACTTC.

This clone showed up just a few times. The CDR3 nucleotides are TGCGCCAGCAGCCCTTCGGGACAGGGATTCTATGGCTACACCTTC. Translating gives CASSPSGQGFYGYTF. V usage is TRBV5-1 and J usage is TRBJ1-2, with 9 bases matching TRBD1. This CDR3 is built from 15 residues. Trimming took 4 bases from V and 4 from J; bases not matched to a gene: 8. CDR1 SGHRS and CDR2 YFSETQ come from the germline V gene. The entire variable domain, with the rest obtained from reference TRBV5-1 and TRBJ1-2, is as follows: KAGVTQTPRYLIKTRGQQVTLSCSPISGHRSVSWYQQTPGQGLQFLFEYFSETQRNKGNFPGRFSGRQFSNSRSEMNVSTLELGDSALYLCASSPSGQGFYGYTFGSGTRLTVV.

The chain combines TRBV9 with TRBJ2-3; tentative D call: TRBD1 (7 bases). CDR1 and CDR2 from the germline V gene are SGDLS and YYNGEE. V dropped 3 bases and J dropped 3 bases, with 17 bases sitting between them. This CDR3 region has 16 residues. In DNA form, the CDR3 reads TGTGCCAGCAGCGGCCCAGGGGGAGGTAGGACAGATACGCAGTATTTT. It is translated as CASSGPGGGRTDTQYF.

The J gene is TRBJ1-3, the V gene TRBV6-6; D may be TRBD1 (5 bases). V was pared by 8 bases and J by 0 bases, with 11 bases between. From germline, CDR1 is MNHNY and CDR2 SVGAGI (reference sequence). This CDR3 region has 14 residues. The CDR3 DNA is TGTGCCAGCGGGGCGACTGTCTCTGGAAACACCATATATTTT. The encoded protein is CASGATVSGNTIYF.

This clone was detected only once. Relative to the germline gene, one junction end is altered; a read error may explain this. DNA for the CDR3: TGCGCCAGCAGCCCCCGTCAGGGGTTCCACTATGGCTACGCCTTC. Residues: CASSPRQGFHYGYAF. This rearrangement joins TRBV5-1 to TRBJ1-2, with TRBD1 as a possible D gene (6 bases). From germline, CDR1 is SGHRS and CDR2 YFSETQ. The CDR3 runs 15 residues.

V and J are TRBV18 and TRBJ2-5; D not resolved. This CDR3 comprises 14 residues. V shed 0 bases and J shed 3 bases, with 8 bases lying between them. Per the germline V gene, CDR1 is KGHSH and CDR2 is LQKENI. The CDR3 is CASSPPGSKETQYF. The CDR3 DNA sequence: TGTGCCAGCTCACCACCGGGCAGCAAAGAGACCCAGTACTTC.

The chain uses TRBV7-9 and TRBJ2-7; TRBD2 is a possible D gene (6 bases). This CDR3 contains 17 residues. The V and J ends lost 2 bases and 3 bases respectively, with 20 bases between them. The germline V gene encodes CDR1 SEHNR and CDR2 FQNEAQ (reference sequence). The CDR3 nucleotides read TGTGCCAGCAGCTTATGGGGGGACCAGCACCGGGACTACGAGCAGTACTTC. Protein sequence: CASSLWGDQHRDYEQYF.

This clone has only one observation. The rearrangement links TRBV7-8 to TRBJ2-6; 8 bases are a match to TRBD1. This CDR3 comprises 17 residues. The V gene end was trimmed by 6 bases and the J gene end by 0 bases; junction bases not matched to a gene: 7. CDR1 is SGHVS, CDR2 FQNEAQ, per germline. The CDR3 nucleotides are TGTGCCAGCAGTCAGGGGGCTTTTACCTCTGGGGCCAACGTCCTGACTTTC. Residues: CASSQGAFTSGANVLTF.

The CDR3 DNA sequence: TGTGCCAGCAGCCCAAGTGGGCACCCTAGGGGTTCACCCCTCCACTTT. It yields the protein CASSPSGHPRGSPLHF. This rearrangement joins TRBV9 to TRBJ1-6; weak D call: TRBD1 (5 bases). Germline V gives CDR1 SGDLS, CDR2 YYNGEE. CDR3 length equals 16 residues. Trimming removed 4 bases from V and 9 bases from J, with 20 bases in between.

This chain uses TRBV19 with TRBJ1-4, with 8 bases identical to TRBD1. The CDR3 length is 16 residues. J lost 7 bases, V lost 4 bases, and 11 bases had no gene match. Germline CDR1 LNHDA, CDR2 SQIVND (reference sequence). CDR3 sequence: CASSRKDRAVGEKLFF. The CDR3 nucleotides are TGTGCCAGTAGTAGGAAGGACAGGGCCGTGGGTGAAAAACTGTTTTTT.

This clone has a single count. This chain uses TRBV12-5 with TRBJ1-1; D is unresolved. Trimming took 6 bases from V and 3 from J, leaving 11 bases between them. The CDR3 is 13 amino acids. Looked up from germline, CDR1 is LGHNT and CDR2 is FRNRAP. CDR3 sequence reads: CASGVDTYTEAFF. The DNA of the CDR3 is TGTGCTAGTGGCGTAGACACCTACACTGAAGCTTTCTTT.

V and J are TRBV15 and TRBJ2-1; TRBD2 agrees at 10 bases. Trimming at V came to 2 bases and at J to 5 bases, leaving 6 bases not matched to a gene. Germline CDR1 is LNHNV and CDR2 is YYDKDF (reference sequence). The CDR3 extends over 16 amino acids. The CDR3 DNA follows: TGTGCCACCAGCAGACCACCTAGCGGGGGTCACAATGAGCAGTTCTTC. Translation: CATSRPPSGGHNEQFF. Using reference TRBV15 and TRBJ2-1 for the parts outside the CDR3, the full variable domain is DAMVIQNPRYQVTQFGKPVTLSCSQTLNHNVMYWYQQKSSQAPKLLFHYYDKDFNNEADTPDNFQSRRPNTSFCFLDIRSPGLGDTAMYLCATSRPPSGGHNEQFFGPGTRLTVL.

This chain connects TRBV5-4 to TRBJ2-1; D perhaps matches TRBD2 (6 bases). Trimming stripped 2 bases from V and 4 bases from J, with 13 bases between. Per germline, CDR1 SGHNT and CDR2 YYREEE (reference sequence). There are 15 residues in the CDR3. The CDR3 is CASSLGGVPYNEQFF. Here the CDR3 DNA reads TGTGCCAGCAGCTTAGGCGGGGTCCCTTACAATGAGCAGTTCTTC.

The chain combines TRBV27 with TRBJ2-6, with a weak D call TRBD2 (5 bases). The CDR3 extends over 17 amino acids. The V and J ends lost 5 bases and 0 bases respectively, with 14 bases between them. CDR1 and CDR2 from the germline V gene are MNHEY and SMNVEV (reference sequence). CDR3 residues: CASSPRTLSSGANVLTF. The CDR3 region has the DNA TGTGCCAGCAGTCCCCGGACTCTTTCCTCTGGGGCCAACGTCCTGACTTTC.

The rearrangement uses TRBV2 and TRBJ1-5, with TRBD1 matching 7 bases. The V and J ends lost 7 bases and 6 bases, in that order; junction bases with no gene match: 6. Germline loops: CDR1 SNHLY, CDR2 FYNNEI. The CDR3 consists of 13 residues. DNA for the CDR3: TGTGCCAGCAAGGGGCAGGGGGGTCAGCCCCAGCATTTT. As protein: CASKGQGGQPQHF.

DNA of the CDR3: TGTGCCAGCAGCTCCGTCGGGGGATCAGATACGCAGTATTTT. Amino acid sequence: CASSSVGGSDTQYF. The chain couples TRBV7-3 to TRBJ2-3; possible D gene TRBD2, 6 bases. Trimming left V 4 bases short and J 4 bases short, with 12 bases between. The CDR3 length is 14 residues. Germline-derived CDR1 and CDR2 are SGHTA and FQGTGA.

The chain uses TRBV9 and TRBJ2-6, with D unclear. The ends were cut back, 5 bases at V and 2 bases at J, with 2 bases in the middle. Germline CDR1 reads SGDLS; CDR2 reads YYNGEE. The CDR3 sequence is 12 residues long. Here the CDR3 DNA reads TGTGCCAGCAGTACTGGGGCCAACGTCCTGACTTTC. Its translation: CASSTGANVLTF.

V is TRBV5-1 and J is TRBJ2-1; TRBD2 matches at 9 bases. Germline V lookup: CDR1 SGHRS, CDR2 YFSETQ. CDR3 length: 15 residues. J was trimmed by 5 bases and V by 0 bases; bases with no gene match: 3. The CDR3 sequence is CASSLVAGAHNEQFF. CDR3 sequence (DNA): TGCGCCAGCAGCTTGGTAGCGGGGGCTCACAATGAGCAGTTCTTC.